The T cell receptor beta chain under discussion was sequenced for a study of blood T cell repertoires in COVID-19. Looking at the study overall: There were acute and convalescent COVID-19 samples, and they came from the United States, Italy and Spain.

Symptom resolution, clearance, or two negative PCRs marked the recovered donors of Cohort 3. Clones were read by immunoSEQ multiplex PCR, and TCRdb kept only the in-frame ones, dropping some. This sample has hundreds of thousands of clones, with over 75% found just once. CDR1 is LGHNA, CDR2 YNFKEQ, per germline. The V segment lost 1 base and the J segment 3 bases; nucleotides outside the gene matches: 3. The CDR3 consists of 15 residues. The specimen sequenced was PBMCs or T cells enriched from blood (not recorded which). The TCR was taken from a man between 18 and 35 years old who had recovered from COVID-19. V is TRBV4-2 and J is TRBJ2-1, with 7 bases that match TRBD1. The CDR3 DNA follows: TGTGCCAGCAGCCAAGGAGACAGGGACTACAATGAGCAGTTCTTC. Its protein product is CASSQGDRDYNEQFF.